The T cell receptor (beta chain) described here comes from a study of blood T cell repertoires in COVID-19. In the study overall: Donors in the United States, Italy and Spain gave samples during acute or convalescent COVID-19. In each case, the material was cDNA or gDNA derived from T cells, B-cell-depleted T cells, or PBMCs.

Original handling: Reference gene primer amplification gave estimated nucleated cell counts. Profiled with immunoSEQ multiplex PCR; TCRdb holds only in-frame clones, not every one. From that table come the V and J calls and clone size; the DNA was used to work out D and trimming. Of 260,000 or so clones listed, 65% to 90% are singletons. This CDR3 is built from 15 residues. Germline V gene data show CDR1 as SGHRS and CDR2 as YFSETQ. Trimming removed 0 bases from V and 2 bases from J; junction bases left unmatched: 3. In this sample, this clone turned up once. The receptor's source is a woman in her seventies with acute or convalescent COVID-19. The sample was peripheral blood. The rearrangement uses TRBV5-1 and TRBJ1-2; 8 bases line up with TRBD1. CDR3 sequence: CASSLVDRANYGYTF. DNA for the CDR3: TGCGCCAGCAGCTTGGTGGACAGGGCGAACTATGGCTACACCTTC. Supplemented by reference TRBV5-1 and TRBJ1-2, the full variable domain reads KAGVTQTPRYLIKTRGQQVTLSCSPISGHRSVSWYQQTPGQGLQFLFEYFSETQRNKGNFPGRFSGRQFSNSRSEMNVSTLELGDSALYLCASSLVDRANYGYTFGSGTRLTVV.